The rows below give T cell receptor beta chains drawn from one sample of a study of cytomegalovirus exposure and HLA in healthy donors. Assay used: immunoSEQ multiplex PCR; TCRdb lists only in-frame clones, some missing. In total, the table holds 65,000 to 80,000 clones. Sequenced material: PBMCs. The receptors derive from a man aged 30-40 years in good health and CMV-seronegative. Both conserved end residues are part of each CDR3.

v_call: TRBV29-1
cdr3_aa: CSVRGIWTGPSYEQYF

v_call: TRBV11-2
cdr3_aa: CASSEDRGIYEQYF

v_call: TRBV6-5
cdr3_aa: CASSALAGGRDEQFF

v_call: TRBV4-1
cdr3_aa: CASSQRDRQNTGELFF

v_call: TRBV18
cdr3_aa: CASSLQGSSYNEQFF

v_call: TRBV14
cdr3_aa: CASSRETGFGYTF

v_call: TRBV9
cdr3_aa: CASSSPGPVGYEQYF

v_call: TRBV11-2
cdr3_aa: CASSFGTGYEAFF

v_call: TRBV7-9
cdr3_aa: CASSLASRTIYF

v_call: TRBV6-1
cdr3_aa: CASSETSGVSTDTQYF

v_call: TRBV30
cdr3_aa: CAWILAGGYEQYF

v_call: TRBV28
cdr3_aa: CASGPLGGVSIGYTF

v_call: TRBV5-6
cdr3_aa: CASSPPRGGETQYF

v_call: TRBV30
cdr3_aa: CAWNTQAGRREQYF

v_call: TRBV18
cdr3_aa: CASSPTPTNTEAFF

v_call: TRBV11-2
cdr3_aa: CASSSLAGYEQYF

v_call: TRBV5-4
cdr3_aa: CASSRRDFTDTQYF

v_call: TRBV5-6
cdr3_aa: CASGTGPYGYTF

v_call: TRBV30
cdr3_aa: CACLLAGSSYEQYF

v_call: TRBV6-1
cdr3_aa: CASTPGGLADDEQFF

v_call: TRBV7-9
cdr3_aa: CASSWGHSNQPQHF

v_call: TRBV5-6
cdr3_aa: CASSLAPGSWGTDTQYF

v_call: TRBV5-6
cdr3_aa: CASSYGSRSRDYGYTF

v_call: TRBV6-5
cdr3_aa: CASSPATNYGYTF

v_call: TRBV5-6
cdr3_aa: CASSLAGRGNEQFF

v_call: TRBV5-8
cdr3_aa: CASSRGQERHNEQFF

v_call: TRBV29-1
cdr3_aa: CSVDSPLYGYTF

v_call: TRBV29-1
cdr3_aa: CSVVSATTNEKLFF

v_call: TRBV5-1
cdr3_aa: CASSLVALADFQETQYF

v_call: TRBV9
cdr3_aa: CASSPGQGEIDEQYF

v_call: TRBV4-1
cdr3_aa: CASSQGGTSSTYEQYF

v_call: TRBV19
cdr3_aa: CASRRQGGVFGDTEAFF

v_call: TRBV29-1
cdr3_aa: CSVSGTDTQYF

v_call: TRBV9
cdr3_aa: CASSVSGGLFTDTQYF

v_call: TRBV30
cdr3_aa: CAWSPLAGAYEQYF

v_call: TRBV6-6
cdr3_aa: CASSNLRGAGANVLTF

v_call: TRBV6-1
cdr3_aa: CASRRTGESQPQHF

v_call: TRBV4-1
cdr3_aa: CASSQRSRDTEAFF

v_call: TRBV9
cdr3_aa: CASSPRGSRITGELFF

v_call: TRBV5-1
cdr3_aa: CASSLTGEDNEQFF

v_call: TRBV10-3
cdr3_aa: CAISPQGDIGGELFF

v_call: TRBV4-2
cdr3_aa: CASSLIRDISSYEQYF

v_call: TRBV6-5
cdr3_aa: CASSYRSGVSGELFF

v_call: TRBV5-1
cdr3_aa: CASSPTGVNTEAFF

v_call: TRBV19
cdr3_aa: CASSIQGLGPQHF

v_call: TRBV4-3
cdr3_aa: CASSQDPGDRAYEQYF

v_call: TRBV27
cdr3_aa: CASSLRGGREETQYF

v_call: TRBV28
cdr3_aa: CASSLATGPSYEQYF

v_call: TRBV2
cdr3_aa: CASSPGLAVAKNIQYF

v_call: TRBV6-6
cdr3_aa: CASRSSSDTEAFF

v_call: TRBV20-1
cdr3_aa: CSARAVVAFF